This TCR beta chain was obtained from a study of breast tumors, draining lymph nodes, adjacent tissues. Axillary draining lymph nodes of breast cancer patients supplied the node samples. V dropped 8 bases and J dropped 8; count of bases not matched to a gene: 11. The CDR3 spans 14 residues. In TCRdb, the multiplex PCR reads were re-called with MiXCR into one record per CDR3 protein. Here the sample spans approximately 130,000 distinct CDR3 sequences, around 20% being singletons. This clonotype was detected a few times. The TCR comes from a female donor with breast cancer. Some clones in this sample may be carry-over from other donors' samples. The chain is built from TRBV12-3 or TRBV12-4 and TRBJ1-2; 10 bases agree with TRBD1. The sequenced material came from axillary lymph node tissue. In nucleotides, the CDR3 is TGTGCCAGCCTGGTCGGGACAGGGGTTCGGGGCTACACCTTC. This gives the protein CASLVGTGVRGYTF.